A single sample gave rise to the 4 T cell receptor beta chains below, sequenced in a study of T-cell reconstitution after alpha-beta-depleted transplantation in children (dated by TCRdb to the mid-2010s). Library preparation employed PCR. The reads were generated on an Illumina HiSeq 2500. Molecular barcoding was employed in the preparation of TCR libraries, with unique molecular identifiers being used to normalize TCRbeta repertoire quantification. Starting from the raw public reads, TCRdb applied fastp trimming at Q25, assembled clones with MiXCR and retained in-frame beta chains. Each record represents a unique CDR3 protein, reported with the most common genes and DNA among its rows. Counted in this sample were 640,000 or so distinct CDR3 sequences; 15% to 20% of them appeared once. Of the sample, approximately 1% is held by the ten largest clones. Sequences were derived from PBMCs from the stem cell graft donor, sampled from the stem cell graft. The receptors originated from a human donor who donated a stem cell graft to a child with acute myeloid leukemia.

This clonotype was seen many times. The rearrangement uses TRBV5-1 and TRBJ2-7, with unresolved D. Germline values: CDR1 SGHRS, CDR2 YFSETQ. Between the trimmed V and J ends, which lost 1 base and 3 bases, there was a span of 11 bases. The CDR3 covers 14 residues. In nucleotides, the CDR3 is TGCGCCAGCAGCTTGCCGCTACCCCACTACGAGCAGTACTTC. Amino acid sequence: CASSLPLPHYEQYF.

The V gene is TRBV29-1, the J gene TRBJ2-3; D gene ambiguous. Germline CDR1 reads SQVTM; CDR2 reads ANQGSEA. This CDR3 has 10 amino acids. V gave up 6 bases and J gave up 5 bases, with 6 bases separating them. The CDR3 protein is CSVRIDTQYF. The CDR3 DNA follows: TGCAGCGTGCGCATAGATACGCAGTATTTT.

The sample holds many counts of this clonotype. The chain carries TRBV20-1 and TRBJ2-6; D gene uncertain. The CDR3 is 14 amino acids. Trimming removed 3 bases at V and 1 base at J, with 7 bases between. Germline CDR1 and CDR2: DFQATT and SNEGSKA (reference sequence). CDR3 bases: TGCAGTGCTAGGGAGTGGTCTGGGGCCAACGTCCTGACTTTC. Amino acids: CSAREWSGANVLTF.

Here the CDR3 reads CASSPDSIGDGYTF. DNA for the CDR3: TGTGCCAGCAGCCCGGACTCCATCGGGGATGGCTACACCTTC. This chain joins TRBV7-9 and TRBJ1-2; D unclear. Germline V gene data show CDR1 as SEHNR and CDR2 as FQNEAQ (reference sequence). Trimming removed 5 bases from V and 6 bases from J, with 16 bases in between. This CDR3 has 14 amino acids.